The 25 T cell receptor beta chains given below trace back to one sample, sequenced in a study of T cell changes during pregnancy in multiple sclerosis. Clones were read by immunoSEQ multiplex PCR, and TCRdb kept only the in-frame ones, dropping some. The sample lists about 70,000 clones; around 94% were seen once. The sample consisted of peripheral blood, taken in the third trimester of pregnancy. Source of these receptors: a female donor with multiple sclerosis, enrolled in a pregnancy study.

The chain employs TRBV7-9 and TRBJ1-1; tentatively, D is TRBD1 (5 bases). The V end was cut by 5 bases, the J end by 1 base, with 14 bases between. The CDR3 covers 15 residues. Germline CDR1 reads SEHNR; CDR2 reads FQNEAQ (reference sequence). CDR3 nucleotides: TGTGCCAGCAGCCAGACTGCGGACAAGAACACTGAAGCTTTCTTT. Translating it yields CASSQTADKNTEAFF.

The chain couples TRBV19 to TRBJ1-1; 8 nucleotides align to TRBD1. The CDR3 extends over 13 amino acids. The germline V gene encodes CDR1 LNHDA and CDR2 SQIVND (reference sequence). V lost 9 bases and J lost 5; bases outside the gene matches: 8. CDR3 sequence: CASGRQGRTEAFF. CDR3 coding DNA: TGTGCCAGCGGGAGACAGGGGAGGACTGAAGCTTTCTTT. Drawing the rest from reference TRBV19 and TRBJ1-1, the complete variable domain is DGGITQSPKYLFRKEGQNVTLSCEQNLNHDAMYWYRQDPGQGLRLIYYSQIVNDFQKGDIAEGYSVSREKKESFPLTVTSAQKNPTAFYLCASGRQGRTEAFFGQGTRLTVV.

The chain has TRBV9 and TRBJ1-1; no firm D call. This CDR3 has 16 amino acids. Germline loops: CDR1 SGDLS, CDR2 YYNGEE. V shed 3 bases and J shed 3 bases, with 18 bases lying between them. CDR3 sequence reads: CASSAGAVGMDTEAFF. DNA of the CDR3: TGTGCCAGCAGCGCCGGAGCGGTCGGCATGGACACTGAAGCTTTCTTT.

This sequence joins TRBV6-6 and TRBJ1-4; TRBD1 is a possible D gene (6 bases). Trimming stripped 4 bases from V and 2 bases from J, with 11 bases between. Germline loops: CDR1 MNHNY, CDR2 SVGAGI (reference sequence). This CDR3 is built from 15 residues. In nucleotides, the CDR3 is TGTGCCAGCAGTTTGACAGGTGCTACTAATGAAAAACTGTTTTTT. Amino acid sequence: CASSLTGATNEKLFF.

The chain recombines TRBV11-3 with TRBJ2-2; TRBD1 is a possible D gene (5 bases). Germline V lookup: CDR1 SGHNT, CDR2 YENEEA. Deletions cut 8 bases from V and 1 base from J, with 8 bases between. This CDR3 contains 13 residues. The CDR3 is CASATGNTGELFF. CDR3 bases: TGTGCCAGCGCCACAGGGAACACCGGGGAGCTGTTTTTT.

This clone is medium-sized within its sample. V and J are TRBV10-1 and TRBJ2-1; the match to TRBD1 covers 9 bases. Germline V CDR1 and CDR2: WNHNN, SYGVQD (reference sequence). Trimming removed 6 bases from V and 9 bases from J; junction bases left unmatched: 9. This CDR3 is 14 amino acids long. The CDR3 DNA reads as TGCGCCAGCAGCATGACAGGGGGGATCGGTGAGCAGTTCTTC. It translates to CASSMTGGIGEQFF.

In this sample, this clone turned up once. This sequence joins TRBV21-1 and TRBJ2-7; the tabulated D call, TRBD1, remains unverified against the DNA. TRBV21-1 is a pseudogene segment. The CDR3 is 13 amino acids. Here the CDR3 reads CASSSKQDYEQYF. CDR3 sequence (DNA): TGTGCCAGCAGCTCAAAGCAGGACTACGAGCAGTACTTC.

The chain uses TRBV7-6 and TRBJ2-7, with 9 bases identical to TRBD1. Germline V gene data show CDR1 as SGHVS and CDR2 as FNYEAQ. V shed 4 bases and J 2 bases; nucleotides not matched to a gene: 15. The CDR3 is 18 residues long. The chain's CDR3 is CASSSLGSGTGITYEQYF. The CDR3 DNA sequence: TGTGCCAGCAGCTCCCTGGGTTCCGGGACAGGGATTACCTACGAGCAGTACTTC.

J is TRBJ2-7 and V is TRBV7-3, with D possibly matching TRBD2 (6 bases). Per germline, CDR1 SGHTA and CDR2 FQGTGA. The CDR3 is made up of 15 amino acids. V dropped 5 bases and J dropped 4 bases, with 18 bases sitting between them. CDR3 DNA sequence: TGTGCCAGCAGCCCAGGTGCGGGGATAACTTACGAGCAGTACTTC. Protein: CASSPGAGITYEQYF. Filled out from reference TRBV7-3 and TRBJ2-7, the complete variable domain reads GAGVSQTPSNKVTEKGKYVELRCDPISGHTALYWYRQSLGQGPEFLIYFQGTGAADDSGLPNDRFFAVRPEGSVSTLKIQRTERGDSAVYLCASSPGAGITYEQYFGPGTRLTVT.

V gene TRBV18 combines with J gene TRBJ2-7; weak D call: TRBD1 (6 bases). There are 13 residues in the CDR3. V lost 6 bases to trimming and J lost 4 bases, with 13 bases between them. Per germline, CDR1 KGHSH and CDR2 LQKENI. The CDR3 is CASSPDSPYEQYF. CDR3 DNA sequence: TGTGCCAGCTCGCCGGACAGCCCTTACGAGCAGTACTTC.

V is TRBV27 and J is TRBJ1-2; 11 bases agree with TRBD1. Germline V gene data show CDR1 as MNHEY and CDR2 as SMNVEV (reference sequence). This CDR3 region has 13 residues. Trimming removed 5 bases from V and 8 bases from J; junction bases left unmatched: 4. In DNA form, the CDR3 reads TGTGCCAGCAGTGGACAGGGGGCTGGGGGCTACACCTTC. Amino acids: CASSGQGAGGYTF.

This clone came up once. This chain joins TRBV9 and TRBJ1-1; tentative D call: TRBD1 (6 bases). Trimming removed 0 bases from V and 0 bases from J, with 9 bases in between. The CDR3 is 15 residues long. The germline V gene encodes CDR1 SGDLS and CDR2 YYNGEE. For the CDR3, the DNA is TGTGCCAGCAGCGTAGGACAGGTGATGAACACTGAAGCTTTCTTT. It yields the protein CASSVGQVMNTEAFF.

V and J are TRBV6-5 and TRBJ1-2, with TRBD1 matching over 10 bases. Germline lookup yields CDR1 MNHEY and CDR2 SVGAGI. V lost 0 bases to trimming and J lost 6 bases; unmatched junction nucleotides: 7. The CDR3 covers 16 residues. In DNA, the CDR3 is TGTGCCAGCAGTTACTCGTCTGGACAGGGGGTAGATGGCTACACCTTC. Protein: CASSYSSGQGVDGYTF.

This chain links TRBV29-1 with TRBJ2-3; 8 nucleotides align to TRBD1. CDR3 length: 14 residues. From germline, CDR1 is SQVTM and CDR2 ANQGSEA. V lost 4 bases and J lost 3; bases outside the gene matches: 6. DNA for the CDR3: TGCAGCGTTGCCCAGGGGGCGAGGACAGATACGCAGTATTTT. It specifies CSVAQGARTDTQYF.

This sequence joins TRBV9 and TRBJ2-7; D unclear. The germline V gene has CDR1 SGDLS and CDR2 YYNGEE. The ends were cut back, 0 bases at V and 2 bases at J, with 12 bases in the middle. The CDR3 is made up of 15 amino acids. In nucleotides, the CDR3 is TGTGCCAGCAGCGTAGGAGGTAGTAGGCCCTACGAGCAGTACTTC. As protein: CASSVGGSRPYEQYF.

This clone was observed once. V and J are TRBV7-2 and TRBJ2-3; 10 bases fit TRBD2. From germline, CDR1 is SGHTA and CDR2 FQGNSA. CDR3 length equals 16 residues. V shed 1 base, J shed 6 bases, and the junction held 7 bases outside the gene matches. The CDR3 nucleotides are TGTGCCAGCAGCTTAGAGCTTAGCGGGGGGAGGGATACGCAGTATTTT. Protein: CASSLELSGGRDTQYF.

V is TRBV6-5 and J is TRBJ2-7, with TRBD1 as a possible D gene (6 bases). Germline values: CDR1 MNHEY, CDR2 SVGAGI. This CDR3 region has 16 residues. Trimming cost V 2 bases and J 2 bases, with 16 bases left between them. This chain's CDR3 is CASSYIDRSGAYEQYF. The CDR3 DNA is TGTGCCAGCAGTTACATAGACAGGTCAGGGGCCTACGAGCAGTACTTC.

By share, this clone counts as medium-sized (0.01 to 0.1%). The chain combines TRBV19 with TRBJ2-1; 12 bases map to TRBD2. The CDR3 loop spans 18 amino acids. From germline, CDR1 is LNHDA and CDR2 SQIVND (reference sequence). Losses at the gene ends were 3 bases for V and 0 bases for J; bases not matched to a gene: 6. CDR3 DNA sequence: TGTGCCAGTAGTATGACACTAGCGGGGGGAAGCTCCTACAATGAGCAGTTCTTC. This codes for CASSMTLAGGSSYNEQFF.

V gene TRBV27 combines with J gene TRBJ2-5; D uncertain. Trimming pared 4 bases from V and 7 bases from J, leaving 13 bases between. CDR1 MNHEY and CDR2 SMNVEV come from the germline V gene (reference sequence). The CDR3 is 13 residues long. The CDR3 loop is CASSSSTRSTQYF. DNA for the CDR3: TGTGCCAGCAGTTCCTCGACACGCTCGACCCAGTACTTC.

The rearrangement uses TRBV7-3 and TRBJ2-4, with 9 bases lining up with TRBD1. CDR3 length: 14 residues. CDR1 is SGHTA, CDR2 FQGTGA, per germline. Trimming cost V 4 bases and J 7 bases; bases outside gene matches: 5. The CDR3 region has the DNA TGTGCCAGCAGCTCAACAGGGGGCGCCAACATTCAGTACTTC. Translated: CASSSTGGANIQYF.

V gene TRBV6-5 combines with J gene TRBJ1-2; D not resolved. The CDR3 sequence is 12 residues long. CDR1 and CDR2 (germline): MNHEY, SVGAGI. V lost 5 bases and J 4 bases, leaving 8 bases between the germline ends. Here the CDR3 reads CASSAGFYGYTF. The CDR3 DNA follows: TGTGCCAGCAGTGCAGGATTCTATGGCTACACCTTC.

This chain uses TRBV7-2 with TRBJ1-4; perhaps TRBD1 as D (6 bases). In germline, CDR1 is SGHTA, CDR2 FQGNSA. The length of the CDR3 is 15 residues. V gave up 1 base and J gave up 7 bases, with 13 bases separating them. Here the CDR3 DNA reads TGTGCCAGCAGCTTAGGTCCAGGGGCGGGTGAAAAACTGTTTTTT. Translated, it gives CASSLGPGAGEKLFF. The full variable domain, completed using reference TRBV7-2 and TRBJ1-4, is GAGVSQSPSNKVTEKGKDVELRCDPISGHTALYWYRQSLGQGLEFLIYFQGNSAPDKSGLPSDRFSAERTGGSVSTLTIQRTQQEDSAVYLCASSLGPGAGEKLFFGSGTQLSVL.

The chain combines TRBV14 with TRBJ2-2; D is unclear. The germline CDR1 and CDR2 sequences are SGHDN and FVKESK. Trimming pared 0 bases from V and 4 bases from J, leaving 9 bases between. This CDR3 is 15 amino acids long. CDR3 nucleotides: TGTGCCAGCAGCCAAGACCGACACAGCACCGGGGAGCTGTTTTTT. Protein: CASSQDRHSTGELFF.

V gene TRBV7-6 combines with J gene TRBJ1-1, with D possibly matching TRBD1 (6 bases). The V end was cut by 5 bases, the J end by 9 bases, with 25 bases between. Germline V gene sequence: CDR1 SGHVS, CDR2 FNYEAQ. The CDR3 spans 16 residues. The CDR3 loop reads CASSPRRGGLVWKAFF. The CDR3, as DNA: TGTGCCAGCAGCCCAAGGAGGGGGGGCCTAGTGTGGAAAGCTTTCTTT.

The rearrangement joins TRBV6-4 to TRBJ2-2, with TRBD1 matching 11 bases. CDR3 length equals 15 residues. Germline CDR1 is MRHNA and CDR2 is SNTAGT. Unmatched junction bases numbered 0, after V lost 2 bases and J lost 4 bases. The CDR3 coding sequence is TGTGCCAGCAGTGACGGGACAGGGGGCACCGGGGAGCTGTTTTTT. It specifies CASSDGTGGTGELFF.